The 17 T cell receptor beta chains below were found in one sample sequenced in a study of CD8 T cells in Susac syndrome. Reverse transcription of roughly 0.5 to 1 ug RNA was carried out with random hexamers. A single record per CDR3 protein comes from TCRdb applying MiXCR to the immunoSEQ multiplex PCR reads. The table shows hundreds of thousands of distinct CDR3 sequences, with 85% occurring only once. Sequencing was performed on CD8+ T cells from PBMCs. These receptors all come from a human donor with multiple sclerosis.

J is TRBJ2-4 and V is TRBV24-1, with TRBD2 as a possible D gene (7 bases). The V end lost 10 bases, the J end lost 0 bases, and 24 bases lay between the germline ends. This CDR3 is 18 amino acids long. Per the germline V gene, CDR1 is KGHDR and CDR2 is SFDVKD. CDR3 protein: CATPQRGSGALAKNIQYF. The DNA for the CDR3 is TGTGCCACGCCGCAAAGGGGGAGCGGGGCCCTAGCCAAAAACATTCAGTACTTC.

This chain joins TRBV12-3 or TRBV12-4 and TRBJ1-1; tentatively, D is TRBD1 (6 bases). This CDR3 spans 14 amino acids. The V and J ends lost 4 bases and 7 bases respectively, with 16 bases between them. CDR3 protein: CASSSVGEDSEAFF. The DNA of the CDR3 is TGTGCCAGCAGTTCCGTCGGTGAGGACAGTGAAGCTTTCTTT.

The rearrangement uses TRBV15 and TRBJ2-7, with TRBD1 identical over 7 bases. The junction had 13 bases not matched to a gene; V was cut back by 2 bases and J by 6 bases. CDR1 and CDR2 (germline): LNHNV, YYDKDF (reference sequence). The CDR3 is made up of 16 amino acids. The CDR3 sequence: CATSRTVTGKAGEQYF. The CDR3 region has the DNA TGTGCCACCAGCAGAACCGTGACAGGGAAGGCTGGCGAGCAGTACTTC.

The rearrangement uses TRBV4-3 and TRBJ2-7, with 9 nucleotides matching TRBD1. The CDR3 is made up of 15 amino acids. The V gene end was trimmed by 3 bases and the J gene end by 3 bases; junction bases not matched to a gene: 6. CDR1 and CDR2 from the germline V gene are LGHNA and YSLEER. The CDR3 is CASSHTGTGLYEQYF. In DNA, the CDR3 is TGCGCCAGCAGCCATACCGGGACAGGGCTCTACGAGCAGTACTTC.

The rearrangement links TRBV29-1 to TRBJ1-2; possibly TRBD1 for D (5 bases). The CDR3 totals 13 residues. Germline CDR1 and CDR2: SQVTM and ANQGSEA. Trimming removed 7 bases at V and 5 bases at J, with 17 bases between. DNA of the CDR3: TGCAGCGCCTGGGGGGGTGACAGTTATGGCTACACCTTC. This codes for CSAWGGDSYGYTF.

The chain couples TRBV6-6 to TRBJ2-3; possibly TRBD2 for D (5 bases). The V end lost 0 bases, the J end lost 1 base, and 5 bases lay between the germline ends. Germline CDR1 and CDR2: MNHNY and SVGAGI (reference sequence). This CDR3 spans 14 amino acids. CDR3 loop: CASSYSAGTDTQYF. CDR3 sequence (DNA): TGTGCCAGCAGTTACTCAGCGGGCACAGATACGCAGTATTTT.

The chain has TRBV29-1 and TRBJ2-7, with a possible D match to TRBD1 (6 bases). Germline values: CDR1 SQVTM, CDR2 ANQGSEA. V gave up 7 bases and J gave up 6 bases, with 16 bases separating them. The CDR3 has 12 residues. The CDR3 region is CSADLGDTEQYF. The CDR3 coding sequence is TGCAGCGCTGACCTGGGGGACACCGAGCAGTACTTC.

The gene calls are TRBV7-8 and TRBJ1-5; 9 bases map to TRBD1. The CDR3 loop spans 18 amino acids. Looked up from germline, CDR1 is SGHVS and CDR2 is FQNEAQ. V was clipped by 4 bases and J by 3 bases; unmatched bases: 13. CDR3 amino acids: CASSSPGQGVGVNQPQHF. The CDR3 DNA sequence: TGTGCCAGCAGCTCACCGGGACAGGGAGTGGGCGTCAATCAGCCCCAGCATTTT.

Here the CDR3 DNA reads TGTGCCAGCAGTGAGGGACTAGCGTTTTCCTACGAGCAGTACTTC. This gives the protein CASSEGLAFSYEQYF. This chain uses TRBV6-1 with TRBJ2-7; TRBD2 matches at 10 bases. CDR3 length: 15 residues. From germline, CDR1 is MNHNS and CDR2 SASEGT. J was trimmed by 1 base and V by 3 bases; bases with no gene match: 3.

V gene TRBV29-1 combines with J gene TRBJ2-3, with a weak D call TRBD2 (6 bases). CDR3 size: 14 residues. Trimming stripped 4 bases from V and 4 bases from J, with 15 bases between. The germline V gene has CDR1 SQVTM and CDR2 ANQGSEA. The CDR3 loop reads CSVVRRDESDTQYF. CDR3 nucleotide sequence: TGCAGCGTTGTTCGGCGGGATGAGTCAGATACGCAGTATTTT.

The chain combines TRBV20-1 with TRBJ1-2; D not certain. V dropped 0 bases and J dropped 4 bases, with 9 bases sitting between them. This CDR3 comprises 13 residues. Per the germline V gene, CDR1 is DFQATT and CDR2 is SNEGSKA (reference sequence). The CDR3 reads CSARDRKRYGYTF. The CDR3 coding sequence is TGCAGTGCTAGAGACAGGAAACGCTATGGCTACACCTTC.

The chain uses TRBV4-3 and TRBJ2-1; D is ambiguous. Germline-derived CDR1 and CDR2 are LGHNA and YSLEER. Trimming took 4 bases from V and 0 from J, leaving 13 bases between them. This CDR3 contains 16 residues. The CDR3 DNA reads as TGCGCCAGCAGCCCAGACTTCCCCAGCTCCTACAATGAGCAGTTCTTC. Encoded protein: CASSPDFPSSYNEQFF.

The chain has TRBV27 and TRBJ1-1, with 7 bases lining up with TRBD1. CDR3 length: 13 amino acids. Germline CDR1 and CDR2: MNHEY and SMNVEV (reference sequence). V was clipped by 5 bases and J by 11 bases; unmatched bases: 11. The CDR3 nucleotides read TGTGCCAGCAGTGTGTCTGCGGCGGGACAGGCTTTCTTT. Translation gives CASSVSAAGQAFF.

The chain couples TRBV27 to TRBJ2-5; 7 positions agree with TRBD2. V was clipped by 3 bases and J by 5 bases; unmatched bases: 6. CDR1 is MNHEY and CDR2 is SMNVEV in the germline V gene (reference sequence). The CDR3 runs 14 residues. Here the CDR3 reads CASSLWRGTETQYF. Here the CDR3 DNA reads TGTGCCAGCAGTTTGTGGCGGGGGACGGAGACCCAGTACTTC.

This clonotype occurred a few times. V gene TRBV14 combines with J gene TRBJ2-7, with D uncertain. V was pared by 0 bases and J by 3 bases, with 18 bases between. From germline, CDR1 is SGHDN and CDR2 FVKESK. This CDR3 contains 17 residues. CDR3 nucleotides: TGTGCCAGCAGCCAAGATTCCCCCCGCCATGGGGACTACGAGCAGTACTTC. Protein sequence: CASSQDSPRHGDYEQYF.

This clonotype has just a few counts. J is TRBJ2-3 and V is TRBV2; the D gene is possibly TRBD2 (5 bases). From germline, CDR1 is SNHLY and CDR2 FYNNEI. V dropped 7 bases and J dropped 6 bases, with 17 bases sitting between them. The CDR3 length is 14 residues. The CDR3 DNA follows: TGTGCCAGCACTCCACTACTAGAGGTGGATACGCAGTATTTT. Encoded protein: CASTPLLEVDTQYF.

The chain recombines TRBV7-9 with TRBJ1-1; D unclear. The V end lost 0 bases, the J end lost 0 bases, and 5 bases lay between the germline ends. Germline CDR1 and CDR2: SEHNR and FQNEAQ (reference sequence). The CDR3 contains 14 residues. The CDR3 reads CASSLAALNTEAFF. The CDR3 bases are TGTGCCAGCAGCTTAGCGGCACTGAACACTGAAGCTTTCTTT.